The 13 T cell receptor beta chains below were found in one sample sequenced in a study of control samples from healthy donors and cancer patients. Sequenced by immunoSEQ multiplex PCR; TCRdb stores in-frame clones only, minus some. The sample shows about 100,000 clones, approximately 92% of them seen only once. The sample was blood. Receptors were obtained from a human donor in good health. The donor label of this sample is uncertain.

The rearrangement links TRBV6-2 or TRBV6-3 to TRBJ2-7; TRBD2 is a possible D gene (5 bases). From germline, CDR1 is MNHEY and CDR2 SVGEGT. V was shortened by 6 bases and J by 3 bases, with 15 bases between the two germline ends. The CDR3 totals 14 residues. CDR3 in DNA: TGTGCCAGCAGCCAGGACGGAGACTACTACGAGCAGTACGTC. Protein sequence: CASSQDGDYYEQYV.

This clone was counted a single time. The rearrangement uses TRBV4-1 and TRBJ1-6, with unresolved D. Between the trimmed V and J ends, which lost 3 bases and 0 bases, there was a span of 9 bases. Germline values: CDR1 MGHRA, CDR2 YSYEKL. This CDR3 contains 16 residues. CDR3 loop: CASSHPPGSYNSPLHF. The CDR3 nucleotides are TGCGCCAGCAGCCATCCCCCAGGCTCCTATAATTCACCCCTCCACTTT.

The V and J genes are TRBV6-4 and TRBJ2-7; tentative D call: TRBD1 (5 bases). Germline CDR1 is MRHNA and CDR2 is SNTAGT. There are 16 residues in the CDR3. Trimming took off 4 bases at V and 0 bases at J, with 16 bases between the two ends. The CDR3 is CASSVRQYRYSYEQYV. The CDR3 coding sequence is TGTGCCAGCAGTGTCCGACAGTACAGATACTCCTACGAGCAGTACGTC.

The J gene is TRBJ2-1, the V gene TRBV27; D gene uncertain. Trimming took 2 bases from V and 2 from J, leaving 10 bases between them. The length of the CDR3 is 15 residues. Germline loops: CDR1 MNHEY, CDR2 SMNVEV (reference sequence). Here the CDR3 DNA reads TGTGCCAGCAGTTTAAGGTGGGGTGCCTACAATGAGCAGTTCTTC. This gives the protein CASSLRWGAYNEQFF.

The chain uses TRBV5-1 and TRBJ1-3; no definite D call. The V end lost 8 bases, the J end lost 0 bases, and 6 bases lay between the germline ends. The CDR3 contains 12 residues. In germline, CDR1 is SGHRS, CDR2 YFSETQ. The CDR3 region is CASKDSGNTIYF. The CDR3 DNA reads TGCGCCAGTAAGGACTCTGGAAACACCATATATTTT.

This rearrangement joins TRBV4-2 to TRBJ1-6, with 8 bases lining up with TRBD1. V trimming: 1 base; J trimming: 11 bases; junction bases outside the gene matches: 22. The CDR3 is made up of 20 amino acids. Germline V lookup: CDR1 LGHNA, CDR2 YNFKEQ. The CDR3 region has the DNA TGTGCCAGCAGCCAAGTTTTCCAAAAACCAGGACAGGGTTCGTTTACACCCCTCCACTTT. This gives the protein CASSQVFQKPGQGSFTPLHF.

The rearrangement uses TRBV7-2 and TRBJ1-2, with D hard to call. Germline assignment: CDR1 SGHTA and CDR2 FQGNSA. CDR3 length: 13 amino acids. Trimming cost V 1 base and J 2 bases, with 5 bases left between them. DNA of the CDR3: TGTGCCAGCAGCTTAGGTCAGAACTATGGCTACACCTTC. Its translation is CASSLGQNYGYTF. Full variable domain (remainder filled in from reference TRBV7-2 and TRBJ1-2): GAGVSQSPSNKVTEKGKDVELRCDPISGHTALYWYRQSLGQGLEFLIYFQGNSAPDKSGLPSDRFSAERTGGSVSTLTIQRTQQEDSAVYLCASSLGQNYGYTFGSGTRLTVV.

The CDR3 loop is CASSPGPGGTQYF. As DNA, the CDR3 is TGTGCCAGCAGCCCCGGTCCCGGAGGGACCCAGTACTTC. The V call is TRBV5-6, the J call TRBJ2-5; TRBD2 is a possible D gene (5 bases). Germline CDR1 reads SGHDT; CDR2 reads YYEEEE. CDR3 length equals 13 residues. V lost 4 bases and J 7 bases, leaving 14 bases between the germline ends. The entire variable domain, with the rest obtained from reference TRBV5-6 and TRBJ2-5, is as follows: DAGVTQSPTHLIKTRGQQVTLRCSPKSGHDTVSWYQQALGQGPQFIFQYYEEEERQRGNFPDRFSGHQFPNYSSELNVNALLLGDSALYLCASSPGPGGTQYFGPGTRLLVL.

This chain links TRBV12-3 or TRBV12-4 with TRBJ1-1, with D unclear. V shed 6 bases and J shed 0 bases, with 8 bases lying between them. The CDR3 has 13 amino acids. Here the CDR3 DNA reads TGTGCCAGCAGGAAGACGGTGAACACTGAAGCTTTCTTT. This translates into CASRKTVNTEAFF.

The gene calls are TRBV11-3 and TRBJ2-3, with D perhaps TRBD1 or TRBD2 (5 bases each). Germline assignment: CDR1 SGHNT and CDR2 YENEEA. Trimming took 5 bases from V and 1 from J, leaving 10 bases between them. The CDR3 has 14 amino acids. The CDR3 sequence: CASSKRGGTDTQYF. The CDR3 bases are TGTGCCAGCAGCAAAAGAGGGGGCACAGATACGCAGTATTTT.

The chain recombines TRBV2 with TRBJ1-5, with no clear D. Germline values: CDR1 SNHLY, CDR2 FYNNEI. V was clipped by 8 bases and J by 3 bases, with 11 bases between them. The CDR3 is 13 amino acids. The CDR3 sequence is CASGRESNQPQHF. CDR3 DNA sequence: TGTGCCAGCGGAAGGGAATCCAATCAGCCCCAGCATTTT.

The V call is TRBV25-1, the J call TRBJ2-2, with unresolved D. CDR1 MGHDK and CDR2 SYGVNS come from the germline V gene. V lost 3 bases, J lost 3 bases, and 8 bases lay in between. This CDR3 comprises 14 residues. CDR3 loop: CASSDLSYTGELFF. DNA of the CDR3: TGTGCCAGCAGTGACTTATCGTACACCGGGGAGCTGTTTTTT. The full variable domain, in which reference TRBV25-1 and TRBJ2-2 provide the parts outside the CDR3, is EADIYQTPRYLVIGTGKKITLECSQTMGHDKMYWYQQDPGMELHLIHYSYGVNSTEKGDLSSESTVSRIRTEHFPLTLESARPSHTSQYLCASSDLSYTGELFFGEGSRLTVL.

This clone was seen only a few times. J is TRBJ1-1 and V is TRBV19, with 7 bases aligning to TRBD1. The J segment lost 4 bases and the V segment lost 8 bases, leaving 16 bases of the junction unmatched. The CDR3 runs 16 residues. Germline V gene sequence: CDR1 LNHDA, CDR2 SQIVND (reference sequence). The CDR3, as DNA: TGTGCCAGTTCTTACACAGGGGTGGGGAAGGGCACTGAAGCTTTCTTT. Its translation: CASSYTGVGKGTEAFF.